This TCR beta chain appears in the sequencing data of a study of control samples from healthy donors and cancer patients. Libraries were prepared by immunoSEQ multiplex PCR; TCRdb keeps only in-frame clonotypes and omits some of them. The data show about 180,000 clones, around nine tenths seen once. Sequencing was performed on blood. The receptor was derived from a young man in good health.

In DNA, the CDR3 is TGTGCCAGCTCACCACCTTTTGGACAGGGGAACAATGAGCAGTTCTTC. Residues: CASSPPFGQGNNEQFF. The chain uses TRBV18 and TRBJ2-1, with TRBD1 matching over 9 bases. The CDR3 covers 16 residues. CDR1 is KGHSH, CDR2 LQKENI, per germline. The ends lost 0 bases at V and 5 bases at J; junction bases unmatched: 5. Full variable domain (remainder filled in from reference TRBV18 and TRBJ2-1): NAGVMQNPRHLVRRRGQEARLRCSPMKGHSHVYWYRQLPEEGLKFMVYLQKENIIDESGMPKERFSAEFPKEGPSILRIQQVVRGDSAAYFCASSPPFGQGNNEQFFGPGTRLTVL.